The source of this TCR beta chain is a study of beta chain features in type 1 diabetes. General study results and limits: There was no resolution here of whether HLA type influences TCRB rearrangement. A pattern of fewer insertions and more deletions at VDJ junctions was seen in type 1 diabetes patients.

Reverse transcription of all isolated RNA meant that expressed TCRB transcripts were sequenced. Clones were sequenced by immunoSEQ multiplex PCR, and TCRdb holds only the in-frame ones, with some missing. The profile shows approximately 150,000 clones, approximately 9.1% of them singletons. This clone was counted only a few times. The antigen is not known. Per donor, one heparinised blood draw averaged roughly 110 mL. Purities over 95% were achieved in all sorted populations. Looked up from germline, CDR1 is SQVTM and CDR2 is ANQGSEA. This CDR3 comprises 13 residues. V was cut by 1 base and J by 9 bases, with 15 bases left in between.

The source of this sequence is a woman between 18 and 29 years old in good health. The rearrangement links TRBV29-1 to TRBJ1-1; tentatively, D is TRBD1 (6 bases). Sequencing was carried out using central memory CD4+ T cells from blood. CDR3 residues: CSVEGMGAKKAFF. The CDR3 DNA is TGCAGCGTTGAAGGGATGGGGGCGAAGAAAGCTTTCTTT. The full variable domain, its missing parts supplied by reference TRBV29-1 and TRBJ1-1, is SAVISQKPSRDICQRGTSLTIQCQVDSQVTMMFWYRQQPGQSLTLIATANQGSEATYESGFVIDKFPISRPNLTFSTLTVSNMSPEDSSIYLCSVEGMGAKKAFFGQGTRLTVV.